Below, 29 T cell receptor beta chains from the same sample are listed, as sequenced in a study of blood T cell repertoires in COVID-19. Measured with immunoSEQ multiplex PCR; TCRdb has only the in-frame clones, and not every one. This table holds 150,000 or so clones, more than 70% found once. Sequencing was done on a sample of PBMCs or T cells enriched from blood (not recorded which). The origin of the receptors is a man in his sixties who had recovered from COVID-19.

The chain is built from TRBV20-1 and TRBJ1-4; no clear D. Trimming took 3 bases from V and 6 from J, leaving 11 bases between them. This CDR3 spans 13 amino acids. The germline V gene has CDR1 DFQATT and CDR2 SNEGSKA (reference sequence). CDR3: CSASTPYDEKLFF. The CDR3 DNA is TGCAGTGCTAGTACTCCATATGATGAAAAACTGTTTTTT.

The sample holds a few counts of this clone. For the CDR3, the DNA is TGTGCCAGCAGCTTAGCGGCAGTAGGAAACACCATATATTTT. Amino acids: CASSLAAVGNTIYF. This chain connects TRBV7-9 to TRBJ1-3; D not certain. Per the germline V gene, CDR1 is SEHNR and CDR2 is FQNEAQ (reference sequence). V shed 0 bases and J shed 4 bases, with 7 bases lying between them. The CDR3 length is 14 residues.

J is TRBJ2-3 and V is TRBV10-3; 8 positions match TRBD1. Germline V gene data show CDR1 as ENHRY and CDR2 as SYGVKD. Unmatched junction bases numbered 8, after V lost 10 bases and J lost 2 bases. The CDR3 covers 14 residues. The CDR3: CASETGVVTDTQYF. In DNA form, the CDR3 reads TGTGCCAGCGAGACAGGGGTCGTCACAGATACGCAGTATTTT.

The V gene is TRBV5-4, the J gene TRBJ2-3; 9 bases agree with TRBD1. Germline loops: CDR1 SGHNT, CDR2 YYREEE (reference sequence). The V segment lost 4 bases and the J segment 5 bases; nucleotides outside the gene matches: 8. This CDR3 spans 15 amino acids. The CDR3 DNA reads TGTGCCAGCAGCGGGGCGGGGACAGGGAAAGATACGCAGTATTTT. Translation gives CASSGAGTGKDTQYF.

V is TRBV5-1 and J is TRBJ2-2; a weak D match, TRBD1 (5 bases). Germline CDR1 and CDR2: SGHRS and YFSETQ. This CDR3 has 14 amino acids. Trimming cost V 4 bases and J 6 bases, with 13 bases left between them. For the CDR3, the DNA is TGCGCCAGCAGCCTCCGAAGGGGTTCCGGGGAGCTGTTTTTT. This encodes CASSLRRGSGELFF.

This chain uses TRBV29-1 with TRBJ1-3; D call uncertain. The V gene lost 3 bases and the J gene lost 0 bases, with 6 bases spanning the gap. Looked up from germline, CDR1 is SQVTM and CDR2 is ANQGSEA. CDR3 length equals 13 residues. The chain's CDR3 is CSVEENSGNTIYF. CDR3 bases: TGCAGCGTTGAGGAGAACTCTGGAAACACCATATATTTT.

This sequence joins TRBV7-6 and TRBJ1-6; D is uncertain. V shed 3 bases and J shed 0 bases, with 6 bases lying between them. The length of the CDR3 is 15 residues. CDR1 is SGHVS, CDR2 FNYEAQ, per germline. The CDR3 DNA sequence: TGTGCCAGCAGCTTGTCTAGCTCCTATAATTCACCCCTCCACTTT. Its protein is CASSLSSSYNSPLHF.

The CDR3 here is CASSPPFISGSYGYTF. CDR3 DNA sequence: TGTGCCAGCTCACCACCGTTCATCTCGGGGAGCTATGGCTACACCTTC. This chain uses TRBV18 with TRBJ1-2; no firm D call. Trimming left V 0 bases short and J 4 bases short, with 15 bases between. Per the germline V gene, CDR1 is KGHSH and CDR2 is LQKENI. The CDR3 sequence is 16 residues long.

The chain recombines TRBV2 with TRBJ2-3, with TRBD2 matching 15 bases. The V gene's germline CDR1 is SNHLY and CDR2 FYNNEI. The CDR3 contains 18 residues. Germline trimming cut 10 bases from V and 10 bases from J; bases unmatched to any gene: 21. CDR3 protein: CATKMPGLAGGPQGSQYF. In DNA form, the CDR3 reads TGTGCCACAAAGATGCCGGGACTAGCGGGAGGACCCCAAGGGTCGCAGTATTTT.

The genes are TRBV7-8 and TRBJ2-2; the D is unclear. Trimming took off 8 bases at V and 1 base at J, with 5 bases between the two ends. Germline CDR1 reads SGHVS; CDR2 reads FQNEAQ. This CDR3 is 12 amino acids long. CDR3 residues: CASSRNTGELFF. CDR3 nucleotides: TGTGCCAGCTCTCGGAACACCGGGGAGCTGTTTTTT.

J is TRBJ1-5 and V is TRBV4-1; 9 bases fit TRBD1. The trim removed 6 bases at V and 1 base at J, leaving 4 bases unmatched. Germline V gene data show CDR1 as MGHRA and CDR2 as YSYEKL. This CDR3 spans 15 amino acids. Written as DNA, the CDR3 is TGCGCCAGCAGTCTACAGGGGGCAAGCAATCAGCCCCAGCATTTT. Its protein product is CASSLQGASNQPQHF.

This chain links TRBV5-1 with TRBJ1-2; D remains ambiguous. The CDR3 length is 15 residues. V shed 6 bases and J shed 4 bases, with 19 bases lying between them. The germline gives CDR1 SGHRS, CDR2 YFSETQ. CDR3 loop: CASTGEPGRSYGYTF. The DNA of the CDR3 is TGCGCCAGCACCGGGGAGCCGGGCCGTAGCTATGGCTACACCTTC.

This chain connects TRBV3-1 (or the pseudogene TRBV3-2) to TRBJ1-1; 10 bases align to TRBD1. The CDR3 spans 14 residues. Trimming cost V 4 bases and J 1 base; bases outside gene matches: 0. Germline V gene data show CDR1 as LGHDT and CDR2 as YNNKEL (reference sequence). The CDR3 loop is CASSRDRGNTEAFF. The CDR3 DNA sequence: TGTGCCAGCAGCCGGGACAGGGGGAACACTGAAGCTTTCTTT.

The chain employs TRBV19 and TRBJ2-3; TRBD2 matches at 12 bases. The CDR3 contains 15 residues. From germline, CDR1 is LNHDA and CDR2 SQIVND (reference sequence). J was trimmed by 7 bases and V by 4 bases; bases with no gene match: 6. The chain's CDR3 is CASSTTSGGSNTQYF. In DNA, the CDR3 is TGTGCCAGTAGTACTACTAGCGGGGGGTCAAATACGCAGTATTTT.

V is TRBV30 and J is TRBJ2-3; D might be TRBD1 (8 bases). Trimming left V 5 bases short and J 1 base short, with 16 bases between. This CDR3 has 15 residues. Germline V lookup: CDR1 GTSNPN, CDR2 SVGIG (reference sequence). This chain's CDR3 is CAWGGVDRGTDTQYF. For the CDR3, the DNA is TGTGCCTGGGGGGGGGTGGACAGGGGCACAGATACGCAGTATTTT.

J is TRBJ1-5 and V is TRBV28; weak D call: TRBD1 (6 bases). CDR3 size: 14 residues. V was cut by 4 bases and J by 6 bases, with 13 bases left in between. Looked up from germline, CDR1 is MDHEN and CDR2 is SYDVKM. Written as DNA, the CDR3 is TGTGCCAGCAGTTCCCCGGGACAAATTCAGCCCCAGCATTTT. Protein: CASSSPGQIQPQHF.

Here the CDR3 DNA reads TGTGCCAGCAGTTACTCCGGGACAGTACTTAATTCACCCCTCCACTTT. Protein product: CASSYSGTVLNSPLHF. This chain links TRBV6-5 with TRBJ1-6, with 7 bases that match TRBD1. This CDR3 has 16 residues. Trimming at V came to 0 bases and at J to 6 bases, leaving 5 bases not matched to a gene. CDR1 is MNHEY, CDR2 SVGAGI, per germline.

V and J are TRBV3-1 (or the pseudogene TRBV3-2) and TRBJ2-1; TRBD2 matches at 8 bases. CDR1 is LGHDT, CDR2 YNNKEL, per germline (reference sequence). V dropped 4 bases and J dropped 2; count of bases not matched to a gene: 13. The length of the CDR3 is 18 residues. The CDR3 DNA reads TGTGCCAGCAGCCCGACTTACGGGGGGGGCCGTACCTACAATGAGCAGTTCTTC. This sequence encodes CASSPTYGGGRTYNEQFF.

This clone was seen just once. The chain combines TRBV27 with TRBJ1-5; D is unclear. The CDR3 has 16 amino acids. CDR1 and CDR2 (germline): MNHEY, SMNVEV (reference sequence). Between the trimmed V and J ends, which lost 4 bases and 7 bases, there was a span of 20 bases. The CDR3 DNA follows: TGTGCCAGCAGTTCCGGGTGGGGAGAACCCAGGCAGCCCCAGCATTTT. Translation gives CASSSGWGEPRQPQHF.

The chain links TRBV12-5 to TRBJ2-2; D may be TRBD1 (5 bases). Per germline, CDR1 LGHNT and CDR2 FRNRAP. The germline V and J ends were trimmed by 2 bases and 6 bases, with 13 bases remaining between them. The CDR3 extends over 15 amino acids. The CDR3 reads CASGLFREIAGELFF. Written as DNA, the CDR3 is TGTGCTAGTGGTTTGTTCAGGGAAATAGCCGGGGAGCTGTTTTTT.

This chain uses TRBV6-1 with TRBJ1-5, with D hard to call. From germline, CDR1 is MNHNS and CDR2 SASEGT. The CDR3 is 14 residues long. Between the trimmed V and J ends, which lost 0 bases and 6 bases, there was a span of 9 bases. The CDR3, as DNA: TGTGCCAGCAGTGAAGCGCAGGTTCTTCAGCCCCAGCATTTT. This codes for CASSEAQVLQPQHF.

DNA of the CDR3: TGTGCCAGCAGCCTCGGACAGGAGAATTCACCCCTCCACTTT. Translating it yields CASSLGQENSPLHF. This chain uses TRBV6-5 with TRBJ1-6; 7 bases are a match to TRBD1. The V and J ends lost 6 bases and 7 bases, in that order; junction bases with no gene match: 6. CDR3 length: 14 amino acids. Germline-derived CDR1 and CDR2 are MNHEY and SVGAGI.

The rearrangement links TRBV7-2 to TRBJ1-6, with 9 bases matching TRBD1. The CDR3 extends over 14 amino acids. The V gene end was trimmed by 3 bases and the J gene end by 10 bases; junction bases not matched to a gene: 4. Germline assignment: CDR1 SGHTA and CDR2 FQGNSA. The DNA for the CDR3 is TGTGCCAGCAGCTTTACAGGGGGCGGGTCACCCCTCCACTTT. It translates to CASSFTGGGSPLHF.

The chain couples TRBV29-1 to TRBJ1-6; a weak D match, TRBD1 (5 bases). V dropped 4 bases and J dropped 9 bases, with 13 bases sitting between them. Germline lookup yields CDR1 SQVTM and CDR2 ANQGSEA. The CDR3 is 13 residues long. CDR3 loop: CSVGEGWGSPLHF. For the CDR3, the DNA is TGCAGCGTTGGGGAGGGGTGGGGTTCACCCCTCCACTTT.

The chain combines TRBV5-1 with TRBJ2-7; 7 positions agree with TRBD1. Per the germline V gene, CDR1 is SGHRS and CDR2 is YFSETQ. There are 12 residues in the CDR3. Trimming cost V 5 bases and J 2 bases; bases outside gene matches: 1. The CDR3 protein is CASRGQTYEQYF. The CDR3, as DNA: TGCGCCAGCAGGGGACAGACCTACGAGCAGTACTTC.

The rearrangement links TRBV2 to TRBJ1-6, with a weak D call TRBD1 (5 bases). This CDR3 spans 14 amino acids. The V end was cut by 6 bases, the J end by 9 bases, with 15 bases between. In germline, CDR1 is SNHLY, CDR2 FYNNEI. The CDR3 nucleotides are TGTGCCAGCAGCGGATCTAGGGGTACTTCACCCCTCCACTTT. It is translated as CASSGSRGTSPLHF.

The rearrangement joins TRBV28 to TRBJ2-4, with 11 bases that match TRBD1. With 5 bases clipped from V and 6 bases from J, the junction kept 9 bases outside the gene matches. Germline lookup yields CDR1 MDHEN and CDR2 SYDVKM. The CDR3 runs 16 residues. The CDR3 nucleotides read TGTGCCAGCAGTCTAGCCGGGACAGGGGGGGGAAACATTCAGTACTTC. It translates to CASSLAGTGGGNIQYF.

This clone was counted between two and nine times. This chain connects TRBV5-1 to TRBJ2-5; TRBD1 matches 12 bases. The germline gives CDR1 SGHRS, CDR2 YFSETQ. Unmatched junction bases numbered 5, after V lost 2 bases and J lost 0 bases. This CDR3 contains 17 residues. The CDR3 spells CASSFGDRGLYQETQYF. The DNA of the CDR3 is TGCGCCAGCAGCTTCGGGGACAGGGGGCTGTACCAAGAGACCCAGTACTTC.

The CDR3 DNA is TGTGCCAGCAGTCCGGGGGGGACAGGGCAGGACTATGGCTACACCTTC. This gives the protein CASSPGGTGQDYGYTF. The chain carries TRBV28 and TRBJ1-2; 9 nucleotides align to TRBD1. The CDR3 is made up of 16 amino acids. CDR1 MDHEN and CDR2 SYDVKM come from the germline V gene. The V segment lost 5 bases and the J segment 3 bases; nucleotides outside the gene matches: 10.